Following are 9 T cell receptor beta chains from one sample sequenced in a study of blood T cell repertoires in COVID-19. Clones were read by immunoSEQ multiplex PCR, and TCRdb kept only the in-frame ones, dropping some. This sample has around 200,000 clones, with about 87% found just once. Sequenced input: PBMCs or T cells enriched from blood (not recorded which). The receptors shown here come from a woman aged 25-40 years who had recovered from COVID-19.

V and J are TRBV11-2 and TRBJ1-2; a possible D gene is TRBD1 (5 bases). The ends were cut back, 5 bases at V and 4 bases at J, with 17 bases in the middle. Germline V gene data show CDR1 as SGHAT and CDR2 as FQNNGV. The CDR3 extends over 15 amino acids. CDR3 sequence reads: CASSTSPGGGYGYTF. The CDR3 DNA reads as TGTGCCAGCAGCACCAGTCCTGGGGGGGGCTATGGCTACACCTTC.

This chain links TRBV2 with TRBJ2-2; a weak D match, TRBD2 (6 bases). Trimming cost V 5 bases and J 4 bases, with 14 bases left between them. There are 15 residues in the CDR3. Germline CDR1 and CDR2: SNHLY and FYNNEI. The CDR3 coding sequence is TGTGCCAGCAGTAGGGACTCGCCCTCCACCGGGGAGCTGTTTTTT. Its protein product is CASSRDSPSTGELFF.

The chain employs TRBV7-8 and TRBJ2-5, with TRBD1 matching 7 bases. The CDR3 is made up of 16 amino acids. With V trimmed by 1 base and J by 4 bases, 9 bases remained unmatched. Germline V lookup: CDR1 SGHVS, CDR2 FQNEAQ. The CDR3 loop is CASSLVVGDRAETQYF. In DNA, the CDR3 is TGTGCCAGCAGCTTAGTGGTCGGTGACAGGGCAGAGACCCAGTACTTC.

The V gene is TRBV19, the J gene TRBJ2-5, with 7 bases that match TRBD1. Germline V lookup: CDR1 LNHDA, CDR2 SQIVND (reference sequence). The length of the CDR3 is 15 residues. J lost 5 bases, V lost 4 bases, and 10 bases had no gene match. The CDR3 bases are TGTGCCAGTAGTACACAAACGACAGGGATGGAGACCCAGTACTTC. It yields the protein CASSTQTTGMETQYF.

V and J are TRBV7-2 and TRBJ2-7; D is undetermined. The V gene's germline CDR1 is SGHTA and CDR2 FQGNSA. The CDR3 is made up of 14 amino acids. The V end lost 2 bases, the J end lost 5 bases, and 13 bases lay between the germline ends. The CDR3 sequence: CASSLFSQSDEQYF. For the CDR3, the DNA is TGTGCCAGCAGCTTATTTTCACAATCTGACGAGCAGTACTTC.

V usage is TRBV6-2 or TRBV6-3 and J usage is TRBJ2-3; weak D call: TRBD1 (5 bases). This CDR3 contains 16 residues. V gave up 0 bases and J gave up 0 bases, with 10 bases separating them. CDR1 and CDR2 from the germline V gene are MNHEY and SVGEGT. The CDR3: CASSYSVRGSTDTQYF. The CDR3 nucleotides are TGTGCCAGCAGTTACTCTGTTAGGGGAAGCACAGATACGCAGTATTTT.

V and J are TRBV5-1 and TRBJ1-5, with D tentatively TRBD1 (6 bases). The V and J ends lost 0 bases and 8 bases respectively, with 9 bases between them. The V gene's germline CDR1 is SGHRS and CDR2 YFSETQ. This CDR3 spans 13 amino acids. The CDR3 DNA reads TGCGCCAGCAGCTTGGACAGGGAAAAGCCCCAGCATTTT. Residues: CASSLDREKPQHF.

The chain uses TRBV19 and TRBJ1-6; 7 nucleotides line up with TRBD1. CDR3 size: 15 residues. After removal of 7 bases from V and 9 bases from J, the junction contained 12 bases not matched to a gene. The germline gives CDR1 LNHDA, CDR2 SQIVND (reference sequence). CDR3 nucleotides: TGTGCCAGTAACCCATCGGAGGGGGCCATTTCACCCCTCCACTTT. Protein sequence: CASNPSEGAISPLHF. Supplemented by reference TRBV19 and TRBJ1-6, the full variable domain reads DGGITQSPKYLFRKEGQNVTLSCEQNLNHDAMYWYRQDPGQGLRLIYYSQIVNDFQKGDIAEGYSVSREKKESFPLTVTSAQKNPTAFYLCASNPSEGAISPLHFGNGTRLTVT.

The DNA of the CDR3 is TGTGCCAGCGCCCCAGAGAGGCACACTGAAGCTTTCTTT. It translates to CASAPERHTEAFF. This chain joins TRBV6-5 and TRBJ1-1, with D uncertain. The CDR3 runs to 13 residues. V was cut by 8 bases and J by 3 bases, with 13 bases left in between. Germline CDR1 MNHEY, CDR2 SVGAGI.